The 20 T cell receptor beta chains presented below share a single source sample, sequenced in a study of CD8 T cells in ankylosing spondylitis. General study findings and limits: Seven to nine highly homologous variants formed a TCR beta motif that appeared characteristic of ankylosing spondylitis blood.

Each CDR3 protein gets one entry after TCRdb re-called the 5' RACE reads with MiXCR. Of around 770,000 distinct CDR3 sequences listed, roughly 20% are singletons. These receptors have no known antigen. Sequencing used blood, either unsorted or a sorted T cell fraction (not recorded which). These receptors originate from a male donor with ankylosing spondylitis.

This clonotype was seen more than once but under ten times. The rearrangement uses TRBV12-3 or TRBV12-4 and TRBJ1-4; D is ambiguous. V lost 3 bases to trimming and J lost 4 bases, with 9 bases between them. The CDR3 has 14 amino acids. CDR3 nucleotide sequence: TGTGCCAGCAGTTTGAGCGTCGGTAATGAAAAACTGTTTTTT. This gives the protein CASSLSVGNEKLFF.

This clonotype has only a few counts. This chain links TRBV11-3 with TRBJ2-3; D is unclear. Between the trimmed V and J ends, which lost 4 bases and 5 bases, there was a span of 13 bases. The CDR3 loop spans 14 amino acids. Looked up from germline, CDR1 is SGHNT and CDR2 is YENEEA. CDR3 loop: CASSSPAAQDTQYF. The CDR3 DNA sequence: TGTGCCAGCAGCTCCCCCGCCGCTCAAGATACGCAGTATTTT.

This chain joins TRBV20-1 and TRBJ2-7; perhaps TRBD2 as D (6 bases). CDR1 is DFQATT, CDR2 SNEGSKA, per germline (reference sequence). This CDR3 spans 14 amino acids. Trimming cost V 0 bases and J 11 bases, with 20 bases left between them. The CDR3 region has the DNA TGCAGTGCTAGAGATGGATTGAGGACCGGACTAAAGTACTTC. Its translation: CSARDGLRTGLKYF.

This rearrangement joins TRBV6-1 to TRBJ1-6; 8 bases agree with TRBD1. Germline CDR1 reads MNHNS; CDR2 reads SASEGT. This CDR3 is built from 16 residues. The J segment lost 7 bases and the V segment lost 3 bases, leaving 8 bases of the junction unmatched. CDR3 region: CASSDAMDRANSPLHF. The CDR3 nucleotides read TGTGCCAGCAGTGACGCCATGGACAGGGCGAATTCACCCCTCCACTTT.

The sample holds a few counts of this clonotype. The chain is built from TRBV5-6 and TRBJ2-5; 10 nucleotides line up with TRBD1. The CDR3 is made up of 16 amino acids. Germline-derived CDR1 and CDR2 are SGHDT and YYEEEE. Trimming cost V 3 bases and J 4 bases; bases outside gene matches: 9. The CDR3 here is CASSSLRDRGRETQYF. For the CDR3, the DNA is TGTGCCAGCAGCTCCCTCCGGGACAGGGGCAGAGAGACCCAGTACTTC.

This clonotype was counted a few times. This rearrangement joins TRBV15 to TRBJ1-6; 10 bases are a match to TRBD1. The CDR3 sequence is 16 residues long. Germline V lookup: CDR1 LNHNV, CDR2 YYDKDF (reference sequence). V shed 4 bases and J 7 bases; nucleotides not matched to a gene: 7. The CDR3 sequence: CATSTRGQGSNSPLHF. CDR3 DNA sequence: TGTGCCACCAGCACTAGGGGACAGGGGAGCAATTCACCCCTCCACTTT. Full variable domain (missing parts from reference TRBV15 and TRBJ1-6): DAMVIQNPRYQVTQFGKPVTLSCSQTLNHNVMYWYQQKSSQAPKLLFHYYDKDFNNEADTPDNFQSRRPNTSFCFLDIRSPGLGDTAMYLCATSTRGQGSNSPLHFGNGTRLTVT.

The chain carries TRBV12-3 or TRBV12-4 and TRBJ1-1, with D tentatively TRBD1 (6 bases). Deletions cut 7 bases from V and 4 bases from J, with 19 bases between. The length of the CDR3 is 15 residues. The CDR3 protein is CASTLRGAGSTEAFF. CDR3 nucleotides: TGTGCCAGCACCCTCCGGGGGGCCGGGAGCACTGAAGCTTTCTTT.

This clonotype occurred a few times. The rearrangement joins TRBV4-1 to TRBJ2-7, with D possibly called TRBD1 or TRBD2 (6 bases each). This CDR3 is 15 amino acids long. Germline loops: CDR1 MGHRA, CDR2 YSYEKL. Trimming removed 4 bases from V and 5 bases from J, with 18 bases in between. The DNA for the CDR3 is TGCGCCAGCAGCCGTCCCCCGGGGGCGAATAACGAGCAGTACTTC. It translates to CASSRPPGANNEQYF.

CDR3 sequence reads: CASSATGTDNTEAFF. Written as DNA, the CDR3 is TGTGCCAGCAGCGCTACCGGGACAGATAACACTGAAGCTTTCTTT. V gene TRBV7-6 combines with J gene TRBJ1-1; 7 positions agree with TRBD1. Germline V gene lookup returns CDR1 SGHVS and CDR2 FNYEAQ. V was clipped by 5 bases and J by 2 bases; unmatched bases: 8. The CDR3 loop spans 15 amino acids. Full variable domain (outside the CDR3, taken from reference TRBV7-6 and TRBJ1-1): GAGVSQSPRYKVTKRGQDVALRCDPISGHVSLYWYRQALGQGPEFLTYFNYEAQQDKSGLPNDRFSAERPEGSISTLTIQRTEQRDSAMYRCASSATGTDNTEAFFGQGTRLTVV.

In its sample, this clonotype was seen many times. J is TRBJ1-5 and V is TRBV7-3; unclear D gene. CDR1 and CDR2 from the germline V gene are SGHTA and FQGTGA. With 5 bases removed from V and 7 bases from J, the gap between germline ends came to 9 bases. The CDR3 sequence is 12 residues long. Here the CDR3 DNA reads TGTGCCAGCAGCGACGTGCAGCAGCCCCAGCATTTT. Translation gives CASSDVQQPQHF.

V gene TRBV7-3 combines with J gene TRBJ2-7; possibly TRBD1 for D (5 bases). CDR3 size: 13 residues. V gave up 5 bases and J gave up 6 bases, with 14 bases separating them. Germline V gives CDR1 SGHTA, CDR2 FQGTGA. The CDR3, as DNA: TGTGCCAGCAGCCACATCAGGGATTCCGAGCAGTACTTC. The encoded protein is CASSHIRDSEQYF.

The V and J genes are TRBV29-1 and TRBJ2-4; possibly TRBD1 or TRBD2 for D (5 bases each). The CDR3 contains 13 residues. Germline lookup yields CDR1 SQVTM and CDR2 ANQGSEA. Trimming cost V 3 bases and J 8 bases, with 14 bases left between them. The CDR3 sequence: CSVDDPKGHIQYF. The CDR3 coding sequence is TGCAGCGTTGACGACCCCAAGGGACACATTCAGTACTTC.

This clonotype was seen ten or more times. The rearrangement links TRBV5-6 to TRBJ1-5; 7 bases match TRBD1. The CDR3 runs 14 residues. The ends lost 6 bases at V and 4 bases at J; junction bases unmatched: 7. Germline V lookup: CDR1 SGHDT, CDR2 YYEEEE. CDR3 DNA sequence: TGTGCCAGCAACGACAGGGTGGGAAATCAGCCCCAGCATTTT. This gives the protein CASNDRVGNQPQHF. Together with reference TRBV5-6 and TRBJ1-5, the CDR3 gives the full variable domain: DAGVTQSPTHLIKTRGQQVTLRCSPKSGHDTVSWYQQALGQGPQFIFQYYEEEERQRGNFPDRFSGHQFPNYSSELNVNALLLGDSALYLCASNDRVGNQPQHFGDGTRLSIL.

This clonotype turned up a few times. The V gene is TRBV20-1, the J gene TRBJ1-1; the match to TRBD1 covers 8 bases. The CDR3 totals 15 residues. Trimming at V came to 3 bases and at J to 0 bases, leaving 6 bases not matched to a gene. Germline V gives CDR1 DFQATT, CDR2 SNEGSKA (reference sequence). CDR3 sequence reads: CSARDREGMNTEAFF. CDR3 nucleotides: TGCAGTGCTAGGGACAGGGAGGGGATGAACACTGAAGCTTTCTTT.

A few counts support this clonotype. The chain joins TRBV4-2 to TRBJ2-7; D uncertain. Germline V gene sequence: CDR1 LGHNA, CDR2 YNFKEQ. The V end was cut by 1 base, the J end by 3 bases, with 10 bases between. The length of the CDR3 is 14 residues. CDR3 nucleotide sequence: TGTGCCAGCAGCCAAGCTCCAGGCAGCTACGAGCAGTACTTC. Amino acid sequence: CASSQAPGSYEQYF.

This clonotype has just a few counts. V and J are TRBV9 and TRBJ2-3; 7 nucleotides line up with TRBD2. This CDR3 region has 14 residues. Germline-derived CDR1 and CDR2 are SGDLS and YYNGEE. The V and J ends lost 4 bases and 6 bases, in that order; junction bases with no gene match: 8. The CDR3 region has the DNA TGTGCCAGCAGCCCCTTTATCGGGGGGGATACGCAGTATTTT. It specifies CASSPFIGGDTQYF.

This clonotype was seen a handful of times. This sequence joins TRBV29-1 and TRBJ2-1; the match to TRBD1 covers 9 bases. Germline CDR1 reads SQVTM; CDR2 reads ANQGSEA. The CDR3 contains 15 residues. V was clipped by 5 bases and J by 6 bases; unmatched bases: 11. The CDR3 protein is CSVISFADRGNEQFF. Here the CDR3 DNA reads TGCAGCGTTATCTCCTTCGCGGACAGGGGCAATGAGCAGTTCTTC.

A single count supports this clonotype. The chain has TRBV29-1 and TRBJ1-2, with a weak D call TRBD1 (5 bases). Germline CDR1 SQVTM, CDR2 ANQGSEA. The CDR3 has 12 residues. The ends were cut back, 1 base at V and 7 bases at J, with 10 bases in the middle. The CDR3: CSVEALTAGYTF. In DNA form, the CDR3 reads TGCAGCGTTGAAGCTTTGACAGCTGGCTACACCTTC.

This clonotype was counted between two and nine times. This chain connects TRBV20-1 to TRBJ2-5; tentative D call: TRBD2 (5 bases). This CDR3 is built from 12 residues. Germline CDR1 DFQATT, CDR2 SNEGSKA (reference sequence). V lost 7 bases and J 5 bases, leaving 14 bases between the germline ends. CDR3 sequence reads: CSVWAREETQYF. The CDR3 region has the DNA TGCAGTGTCTGGGCGAGGGAGGAGACCCAGTACTTC.

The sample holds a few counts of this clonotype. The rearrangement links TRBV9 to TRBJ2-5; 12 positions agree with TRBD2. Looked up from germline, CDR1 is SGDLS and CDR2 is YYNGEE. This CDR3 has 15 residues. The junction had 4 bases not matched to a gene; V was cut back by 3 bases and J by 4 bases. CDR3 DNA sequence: TGTGCCAGCAGCGCGACTAGCGGGAGCTTAGAGACCCAGTACTTC. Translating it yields CASSATSGSLETQYF.